What follows are 22 T cell receptor beta chains derived from one specimen sequenced in a study of beta chain features in type 1 diabetes. The whole isolated RNA underwent reverse transcription, so sequencing captured expressed TCRB transcripts. Profiled with immunoSEQ multiplex PCR; TCRdb holds only in-frame clones, not every one. Of 150,000 or so clones detected, around 10% appear once; the ten largest clones hold under 2.5%. The source material was central memory CD4+ T cells from blood. The source of these receptors is a man younger than 30 in good health.

This clone was counted a few times. A read error may explain this, as a much larger clone is one base away. The chain couples TRBV2 to TRBJ2-1; 12 positions match TRBD2. Looked up from germline, CDR1 is SNHLY and CDR2 is FYNNEI. The CDR3 extends over 16 amino acids. Unmatched junction bases numbered 6, after V lost 4 bases and J lost 5 bases. The CDR3 region has the DNA TGTGCCAGCAGTGGGACGGGACTAGCGGGCAACAATGAGCAGTTCTTC. Protein product: CASSGTGLAGNNEQFF.

This chain links TRBV18 with TRBJ1-1; the D gene is possibly TRBD1 (5 bases). In germline, CDR1 is KGHSH, CDR2 LQKENI. This CDR3 is 14 amino acids long. V lost 3 bases and J lost 3, with 11 bases in between. The CDR3 protein is CASSPGLGDTEAFF. Here the CDR3 DNA reads TGTGCCAGCTCACCCGGGTTGGGGGACACTGAAGCTTTCTTT.

V usage is TRBV6-4 and J usage is TRBJ2-3; a weak D match, TRBD2 (6 bases). The V gene lost 6 bases and the J gene lost 1 base, with 11 bases spanning the gap. Germline-derived CDR1 and CDR2 are MRHNA and SNTAGT. This CDR3 spans 14 amino acids. This CDR3 reads CASSGTPGTDTQYF. The DNA of the CDR3 is TGTGCCAGCAGCGGGACTCCAGGCACAGATACGCAGTATTTT.

This clone came up a few times. This sequence joins TRBV20-1 and TRBJ2-7; unclear D gene. The V gene's germline CDR1 is DFQATT and CDR2 SNEGSKA (reference sequence). CDR3 length: 10 amino acids. Trimming took 3 bases from V and 5 from J, leaving 5 bases between them. In nucleotides, the CDR3 is TGCAGTGCTAGGTCTGACGAGCAGTACTTC. It codes for CSARSDEQYF.

The chain links TRBV13 to TRBJ2-3; a weak D match, TRBD2 (5 bases). V was cut by 5 bases and J by 1 base, with 7 bases left in between. Germline CDR1 and CDR2: PRHDT and FYEKMQ (reference sequence). The CDR3 is made up of 13 amino acids. The CDR3 DNA follows: TGTGCCAGCAGCCCGCGGGGCACAGATACGCAGTATTTT. Translation: CASSPRGTDTQYF.

The chain combines TRBV28 with TRBJ1-1; TRBD1 agrees at 9 bases. The CDR3 is 15 residues long. The germline CDR1 and CDR2 sequences are MDHEN and SYDVKM. The V gene end was trimmed by 4 bases and the J gene end by 1 base; junction bases not matched to a gene: 4. Here the CDR3 DNA reads TGTGCCAGCAGTTCGTACAGGGGGCAGAACACTGAAGCTTTCTTT. Protein sequence: CASSSYRGQNTEAFF.

The chain has TRBV18 and TRBJ2-7; no clear D gene. The CDR3 consists of 12 residues. Germline V gives CDR1 KGHSH, CDR2 LQKENI. V was trimmed by 4 bases and J by 5 bases, leaving 9 bases between them. The CDR3: CASSLERNEQYF. The CDR3 DNA is TGTGCCAGCTCACTTGAAAGGAACGAGCAGTACTTC.

V is TRBV2 and J is TRBJ2-6; unclear D gene. This CDR3 contains 17 residues. Germline CDR1 is SNHLY and CDR2 is FYNNEI. The germline V and J ends were trimmed by 6 bases and 0 bases, with 15 bases remaining between them. The CDR3 DNA sequence: TGTGCCAGCAGACAAGCGACACCTAGCTCTGGGGCCAACGTCCTGACTTTC. This codes for CASRQATPSSGANVLTF.

J is TRBJ2-2 and V is TRBV7-8; TRBD1 might be the D (6 bases). V lost 3 bases, J lost 6 bases, and 8 bases lay in between. Germline CDR1 reads SGHVS; CDR2 reads FQNEAQ. The CDR3 is 13 amino acids. The CDR3 spells CASSFQGSGELFF. CDR3 DNA: TGTGCCAGCAGCTTCCAGGGGTCCGGGGAGCTGTTTTTT.

This chain connects TRBV11-2 to TRBJ2-1; TRBD1 matches 9 bases. V dropped 3 bases and J dropped 4; count of bases not matched to a gene: 10. Germline V gene sequence: CDR1 SGHAT, CDR2 FQNNGV. The length of the CDR3 is 17 residues. The CDR3: CASSFHRGLSGYNEQFF. CDR3 nucleotides: TGTGCCAGCAGCTTTCACAGGGGGCTGTCGGGTTACAATGAGCAGTTCTTC.

In its sample, this clone was seen a few times. The gene calls are TRBV30 and TRBJ2-5; D is uncertain. Germline loops: CDR1 GTSNPN, CDR2 SVGIG (reference sequence). This CDR3 has 15 amino acids. Trimming took 0 bases from V and 5 from J, leaving 16 bases between them. CDR3 bases: TGTGCCTGGAGTGTACGAAGAGGAAGTGGGGAGACCCAGTACTTC. Translated: CAWSVRRGSGETQYF.

In nucleotides, the CDR3 is TGTGCCAGCAGCCGCCGGTCTGGAAACACCATATATTTT. Protein product: CASSRRSGNTIYF. The V call is TRBV6-5, the J call TRBJ1-3; D is unclear. Germline assignment: CDR1 MNHEY and CDR2 SVGAGI. Trimming took 6 bases from V and 1 from J, leaving 7 bases between them. The CDR3 has 13 amino acids.

This rearrangement joins TRBV29-1 to TRBJ2-2; the D gene is possibly TRBD2 (7 bases). The CDR3 totals 15 residues. Germline V gives CDR1 SQVTM, CDR2 ANQGSEA. V lost 4 bases, J lost 5 bases, and 17 bases lay in between. CDR3 sequence reads: CSVAKAGALTGELFF. Here the CDR3 DNA reads TGCAGCGTTGCCAAGGCGGGGGCGCTGACCGGGGAGCTGTTTTTT.

This clone was seen a few times. This sequence joins TRBV7-2 and TRBJ1-5, with D perhaps TRBD1 (5 bases). The germline V and J ends were trimmed by 5 bases and 3 bases, with 14 bases remaining between them. Germline lookup yields CDR1 SGHTA and CDR2 FQGNSA. The CDR3 totals 15 residues. CDR3 nucleotides: TGTGCCAGCAGCCCCGGACACAGGTACAATCAGCCCCAGCATTTT. This translates into CASSPGHRYNQPQHF. The variable domain in full, with the rest retrieved from reference TRBV7-2 and TRBJ1-5, is GAGVSQSPSNKVTEKGKDVELRCDPISGHTALYWYRQSLGQGLEFLIYFQGNSAPDKSGLPSDRFSAERTGGSVSTLTIQRTQQEDSAVYLCASSPGHRYNQPQHFGDGTRLSIL.

The rearrangement joins TRBV7-2 to TRBJ1-1; D is uncertain. Trimming cost V 2 bases and J 1 base, with 5 bases left between them. This CDR3 comprises 13 residues. Per germline, CDR1 SGHTA and CDR2 FQGNSA. The CDR3 protein is CASSLSRNTEAFF. The DNA for the CDR3 is TGTGCCAGCAGCTTAAGTAGGAACACTGAAGCTTTCTTT.

This clone has only a few counts. The V call is TRBV4-3, the J call TRBJ2-2; maybe TRBD1 (6 bases). This CDR3 spans 16 amino acids. Trimming cost V 1 base and J 4 bases, with 13 bases left between them. CDR1 LGHNA and CDR2 YSLEER come from the germline V gene. In DNA form, the CDR3 reads TGCGCCAGCAGCCAAGGTCCCAGGGGTGGCACCGGGGAGCTGTTTTTT. Protein sequence: CASSQGPRGGTGELFF.

The genes are TRBV7-2 and TRBJ2-3, with no clear D. V gave up 2 bases and J gave up 6 bases, with 15 bases separating them. Germline V CDR1 and CDR2: SGHTA, FQGNSA. The CDR3 is 15 residues long. The CDR3 loop is CASSLSAGRSDTQYF. For the CDR3, the DNA is TGTGCCAGCAGCTTATCGGCTGGTCGGAGTGATACGCAGTATTTT.

In this sample, this clone turned up a few times. The CDR3 DNA reads TGTGCCAGCAGCTTAGAGCACGAGCAGTACTTC. This translates into CASSLEHEQYF. The rearrangement uses TRBV7-9 and TRBJ2-7, with D hard to call. Germline assignment: CDR1 SEHNR and CDR2 FQNEAQ (reference sequence). V gave up 1 base and J gave up 5 bases, with 3 bases separating them. This CDR3 comprises 11 residues.

This clone was picked up a small number of times. The chain has TRBV4-2 and TRBJ2-7, with 9 bases fitting TRBD2. CDR1 and CDR2 from the germline V gene are LGHNA and YNFKEQ. The CDR3 has 16 amino acids. J gave up 7 bases and V 1 base, and 11 bases lay outside the gene matches. The CDR3 loop is CASSQGPGLATGEQYF. The CDR3, as DNA: TGTGCCAGCAGCCAAGGACCGGGACTAGCTACGGGGGAGCAGTACTTC.

Only a few counts were recorded for this clone. This chain uses TRBV7-2 with TRBJ2-1; D call uncertain. This CDR3 spans 16 amino acids. Germline V lookup: CDR1 SGHTA, CDR2 FQGNSA. V gave up 0 bases and J gave up 1 base, with 10 bases separating them. CDR3 DNA: TGTGCCAGCAGCTTAGCCGCACGGTGGTCCTACAATGAGCAGTTCTTC. Translation gives CASSLAARWSYNEQFF.

This clone was counted a few times. V usage is TRBV4-3 and J usage is TRBJ2-3, with 14 bases matching TRBD2. The CDR3 extends over 17 amino acids. V lost 4 bases and J lost 4; bases outside the gene matches: 7. Germline loops: CDR1 LGHNA, CDR2 YSLEER. The CDR3 protein is CASSLGTSGSVADTQYF. CDR3 DNA: TGCGCCAGCAGCCTCGGGACTAGCGGGAGTGTCGCAGATACGCAGTATTTT.

This chain joins TRBV7-2 and TRBJ2-7, with D unresolved. The V end lost 5 bases, the J end lost 6 bases, and 14 bases lay between the germline ends. The CDR3 is 13 residues long. CDR1 SGHTA and CDR2 FQGNSA come from the germline V gene. In nucleotides, the CDR3 is TGTGCCAGCAGCACTGGACGGTACACCGAGCAGTACTTC. Amino acids: CASSTGRYTEQYF. The whole variable domain, remainder taken from reference TRBV7-2 and TRBJ2-7, is GAGVSQSPSNKVTEKGKDVELRCDPISGHTALYWYRQSLGQGLEFLIYFQGNSAPDKSGLPSDRFSAERTGGSVSTLTIQRTQQEDSAVYLCASSTGRYTEQYFGPGTRLTVT.